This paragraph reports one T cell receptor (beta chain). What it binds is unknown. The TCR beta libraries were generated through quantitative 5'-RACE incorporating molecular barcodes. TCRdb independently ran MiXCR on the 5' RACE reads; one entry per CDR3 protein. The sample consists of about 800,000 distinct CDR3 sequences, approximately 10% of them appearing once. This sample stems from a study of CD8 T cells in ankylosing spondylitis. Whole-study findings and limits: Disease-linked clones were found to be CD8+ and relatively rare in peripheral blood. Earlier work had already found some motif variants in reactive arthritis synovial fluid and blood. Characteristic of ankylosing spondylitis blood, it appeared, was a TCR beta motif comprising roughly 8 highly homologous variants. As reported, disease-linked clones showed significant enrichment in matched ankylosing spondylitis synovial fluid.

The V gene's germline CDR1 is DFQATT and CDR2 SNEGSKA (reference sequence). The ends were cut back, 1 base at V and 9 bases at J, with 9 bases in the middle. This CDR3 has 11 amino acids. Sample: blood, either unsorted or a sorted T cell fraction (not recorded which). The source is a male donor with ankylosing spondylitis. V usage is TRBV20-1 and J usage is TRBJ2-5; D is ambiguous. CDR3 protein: CSARVGEAQYF. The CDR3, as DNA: TGCAGTGCTAGAGTTGGTGAGGCCCAGTACTTC.